This T cell receptor beta chain was recorded in a study of T cells after yellow fever vaccination (dated by TCRdb to about 2019). Concerning the study at large: The SMART-Seq v4 Ultra Low Input RNA kit was used to prepare libraries from fractions with low cell numbers. Two healthy male donors, one aged 18 to 30 and one aged 30 to 40 years, were included in the cohort. Bulk TCR alpha and beta repertoires were sequenced longitudinally to track T-cell clones before and after primary and booster YFV17D yellow fever vaccination. Blood samples were taken at several timepoints before and after primary and secondary immunization, and bulk PBMC replicates and cell subsets were isolated.

TCR cDNA was synthesized by 5'RACE template switching, which introduced a universal primer site and unique molecular identifiers. Priming for cDNA synthesis came from both the TCR alpha and TCR beta constant segments. Library amplification involved two PCR steps, and the second step added sample barcodes and sequencing adapters. Libraries were sequenced on Illumina HiSeq 2500 (2x100 bp) or NovaSeq (2x150 bp). The study's own analysis went as follows. Reads were demultiplexed and collapsed into UMI consensus sequences with MIGEC, and V(D)J alignment was performed with MiXCR. Clonotypes responding to the vaccine were identified with edgeR on replicate PBMC samples, with the criteria of FDR below 0.01 and a log2 fold change above 5 up to day 15. Each bulk clonotype was labeled CD4 or CD8 based on which sequenced repertoire, CD4 or CD8, contained the clonotype at higher abundance. The public reads were reanalyzed by TCRdb: fastp trimming at Q25, MiXCR alignment, in-frame beta chains only. Each entry merges the rows of one CDR3 protein and shows their most common DNA and genes. TCRdb's processing, not the authors', yielded these V and J calls. This sample holds some 110,000 distinct CDR3 sequences; 7% to 8.5% were observed only once. The leading ten clones occupy 25% of the sample.

Explained via the paper, the treatment or condition label denotes: live attenuated yellow fever vaccine strain. A standard Ficoll-Paque protocol was used to isolate PBMCs from peripheral blood. CD4 and CD8 T-cell fractions were isolated with Dynabeads CD4 and CD8 positive selection kits. RNA was extracted with TriZol from bulk PBMCs, CD4 and CD8 fractions, and dextramer-positive and dextramer-negative fractions. The research as a whole found: Compared with the primary T-cell response, the secondary T-cell response was weaker but faster, peaking on day 5 rather than day 15. A small fraction of clonotypes showed up in both the CD4 and CD8 compartments, probably as a result of convergent recombination. After the booster, most of the clones that had expanded following primary vaccination were detected again (about 95% of CD4 and around 90% of CD8), which suggests that memory was broadly maintained. Because the study included only a couple of donors, the extent to which the findings can be generalized is limited. Computational filtering was required because FACS-sorted repertoires could contain abundant contaminating clonotypes from the bulk population.

The germline V gene provides CDR1 LGHNA and CDR2 YSLEER. Unmatched junction bases come to 7, with V trimmed by 5 bases and J by 4 bases. CDR3 length: 15 amino acids, cysteine to phenylalanine. Just the 45-base CDR3 DNA is kept, in frame starting at base 1. At least ten counts were recorded for this clonotype. What antigen it recognizes has not been identified. No base-level quality is on record; no much larger clone is a single base apart. This sequence uses TRBV4-3 and TRBJ2-1; TRBD2 agrees with 8 junctional bases. The starting material was CD8+ T cells sorted from PBMCs, obtained 45 days after the yellow fever booster vaccination. The receptor was derived from a man aged 30-40 years who received the YFV17D yellow fever vaccine. For the CDR3, the sequence is CASSSGTRGYNEQFF. At the DNA level, the sequence is TGCGCCAGCAGCTCCGGGACTAGGGGTTACAATGAGCAGTTCTTC.